The entry below gives a single T cell receptor beta chain sequence along with its context. The antigen remains unidentified. PCR primers comprised 60 Vbeta and 13 Jbeta primers. Method: immunoSEQ multiplex PCR; TCRdb's copy keeps in-frame clones and lacks some. The data hold around 120,000 clones, with roughly 80% observed a single time. The data originate from a study of cytomegalovirus exposure and HLA in healthy donors. Study results and limitations: A later analysis associated 15,000 or so TCR beta sequences with HLA alleles at a 0.05 false discovery rate. It was reported that TCR beta sequences correctly inferred the HLA-A and HLA-B alleles for most subjects. The likely explanation for a cluster of highly shared sequence variants was sequencing artifact. Later on, an analysis showed TCR association rates differing by HLA locus, with DRB1 the most and HLA-C the fewest.

V lost 5 bases, J lost 8 bases, and 13 bases lay in between. Looked up from germline, CDR1 is SGHTA and CDR2 is FQGTGA. This CDR3 has 14 residues. V usage is TRBV7-3 and J usage is TRBJ1-6, with D perhaps TRBD1 (6 bases). This clonotype was sampled from a female donor in good health and CMV-seropositive. The sample comprised PBMCs. CDR3 sequence: CASSKGHGDSPLHF. CDR3 DNA: TGTGCCAGCAGCAAGGGACACGGGGATTCACCCCTCCACTTT.